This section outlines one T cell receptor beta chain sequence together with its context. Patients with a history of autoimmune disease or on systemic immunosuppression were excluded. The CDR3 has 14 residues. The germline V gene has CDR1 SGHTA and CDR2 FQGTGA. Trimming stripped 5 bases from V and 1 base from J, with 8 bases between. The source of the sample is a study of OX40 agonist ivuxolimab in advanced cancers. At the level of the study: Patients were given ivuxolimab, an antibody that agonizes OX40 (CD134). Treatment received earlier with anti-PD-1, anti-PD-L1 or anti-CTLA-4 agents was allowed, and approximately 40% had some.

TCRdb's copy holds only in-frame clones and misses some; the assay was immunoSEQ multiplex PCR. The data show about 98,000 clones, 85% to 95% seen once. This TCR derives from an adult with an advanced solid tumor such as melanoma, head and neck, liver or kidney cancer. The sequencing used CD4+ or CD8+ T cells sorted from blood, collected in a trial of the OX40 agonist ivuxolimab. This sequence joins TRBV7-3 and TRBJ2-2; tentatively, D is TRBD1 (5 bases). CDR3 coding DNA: TGTGCCAGCAGCGACCAGGGGAACACCGGGGAGCTGTTTTTT. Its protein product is CASSDQGNTGELFF.